These 11 T cell receptor beta chains were all obtained from the same sample, sequenced in a study of blood T cell repertoires in COVID-19. Repertoires were generated with immunoSEQ multiplex PCR, while TCRdb's copy carries only in-frame clones and drops some. The sample lists a few hundred thousand clones; approximately 83% were seen once. Sequencing used PBMCs or T cells enriched from blood (not recorded which). The receptor source for this set is a woman in her thirties or forties with acute COVID-19.

The CDR3: CASITPGVETQYF. CDR3 coding DNA: TGTGCCAGTATTACCCCCGGGGTTGAGACCCAGTACTTC. The rearrangement uses TRBV7-6 and TRBJ2-5, with D maybe TRBD2 (5 bases). Germline assignment: CDR1 SGHVS and CDR2 FNYEAQ. V shed 9 bases and J shed 5 bases, with 16 bases lying between them. The CDR3 covers 13 residues.

The DNA of the CDR3 is TGTGCCAGCAGCCGAGGACAGGGAGTAGAAGGAGCAGATACGCAGTATTTT. This sequence encodes CASSRGQGVEGADTQYF. The J gene is TRBJ2-3, the V gene TRBV7-8, with TRBD1 matching over 8 bases. The germline V gene encodes CDR1 SGHVS and CDR2 FQNEAQ. V shed 5 bases, J shed 4 bases, and the junction held 14 bases outside the gene matches. The CDR3 is 17 amino acids.

This sequence joins TRBV29-1 and TRBJ2-5, with a weak D call TRBD2 (6 bases). CDR1 and CDR2 (germline): SQVTM, ANQGSEA. There are 16 residues in the CDR3. Trimming took 3 bases from V and 5 from J, leaving 22 bases between them. Here the CDR3 reads CSVELGRGLVSETQYF. The CDR3 DNA reads TGCAGCGTTGAGCTCGGCCGGGGGTTGGTTTCTGAGACCCAGTACTTC.

J is TRBJ1-1 and V is TRBV9; no clear D gene. Germline CDR1 and CDR2: SGDLS and YYNGEE. Trimming removed 0 bases from V and 2 bases from J, with 11 bases in between. The CDR3 totals 15 residues. CDR3: CASSVEPGGNTEAFF. CDR3 sequence (DNA): TGTGCCAGCAGCGTAGAACCGGGAGGAAACACTGAAGCTTTCTTT.

The gene calls are TRBV9 and TRBJ2-3; 9 bases map to TRBD2. V lost 0 bases and J lost 0; bases outside the gene matches: 5. The CDR3 sequence is 17 residues long. The germline gives CDR1 SGDLS, CDR2 YYNGEE. The CDR3 here is CASSVATGTSSTDTQYF. Here the CDR3 DNA reads TGTGCCAGCAGCGTAGCTACTGGGACTAGCAGCACAGATACGCAGTATTTT.

This sequence joins TRBV19 and TRBJ1-2; TRBD1 might be the D (6 bases). Trimming left V 8 bases short and J 5 bases short, with 15 bases between. The germline V gene has CDR1 LNHDA and CDR2 SQIVND (reference sequence). The CDR3 has 13 residues. CDR3 sequence: CASSIATGYGYTF. The CDR3 nucleotides are TGTGCCAGTTCTATAGCCACAGGGTATGGCTACACCTTC.

The chain links TRBV4-3 to TRBJ2-3; D possibly corresponds to TRBD2 (6 bases). V lost 4 bases and J 1 base, leaving 9 bases between the germline ends. This CDR3 has 14 residues. CDR1 is LGHNA and CDR2 is YSLEER in the germline V gene. The CDR3 reads CASSRGLRTDTQYF. The DNA of the CDR3 is TGCGCCAGCAGCCGGGGACTTCGCACAGATACGCAGTATTTT.

The CDR3 nucleotides are TGTGCCAGCAGCTTAGTAGGGGCTAGCGGGAGGTCGAGCACAGATACGCAGTATTTT. This gives the protein CASSLVGASGRSSTDTQYF. V is TRBV11-2 and J is TRBJ2-3; 11 positions agree with TRBD2. This CDR3 spans 19 amino acids. The trim removed 1 base at V and 0 bases at J, leaving 9 bases unmatched. CDR1 and CDR2 from the germline V gene are SGHAT and FQNNGV.

The chain's CDR3 is CASRQQTSGTVHEQYF. As DNA, the CDR3 is TGTGCCAGCAGGCAACAGACTAGCGGGACGGTCCACGAGCAGTACTTC. The gene calls are TRBV25-1 and TRBJ2-7, with 11 bases fitting TRBD2. In germline, CDR1 is MGHDK, CDR2 SYGVNS. The V segment lost 6 bases and the J segment 5 bases; nucleotides outside the gene matches: 12. The CDR3 extends over 16 amino acids.

The V and J genes are TRBV10-3 and TRBJ2-5, with D perhaps matching TRBD1 (5 bases). V shed 6 bases and J shed 2 bases, with 13 bases lying between them. The CDR3 consists of 14 residues. Germline CDR1 ENHRY, CDR2 SYGVKD. The CDR3 DNA sequence: TGTGCCATCAGCCGCAGGGATCCTCAAGAGACCCAGTACTTC. Its translation: CAISRRDPQETQYF.

The rearrangement uses TRBV7-8 and TRBJ1-6; 9 bases align to TRBD1. Looked up from germline, CDR1 is SGHVS and CDR2 is FQNEAQ. V lost 5 bases and J lost 9; bases outside the gene matches: 5. The CDR3 length is 14 residues. The CDR3 sequence is CASSPRQGGSPLHF. Here the CDR3 DNA reads TGTGCCAGCAGCCCACGACAGGGGGGTTCACCCCTCCACTTT. Full variable domain (missing parts from reference TRBV7-8 and TRBJ1-6): GAGVSQSPRYKVAKRGQDVALRCDPISGHVSLFWYQQALGQGPEFLTYFQNEAQLDKSGLPSDRFFAERPEGSVSTLKIQRTQQEDSAVYLCASSPRQGGSPLHFGNGTRLTVT.